A single sample is the source of the 10 T cell receptor beta chains below, sequenced in a study of blood T cell repertoires in COVID-19 (dated by TCRdb to between 2020 and 2021). The receptor library was made with the immunoSEQ multiplex PCR assay. Sourced from immuneACCESS, this table was stored by TCRdb with only in-frame sequences that have V and J called. A share of the clones is absent; for the studies checked, an unresolved V gene accounts for under half, and the remainder has no known explanation. This sample comprises approximately 66,000 clones, under 90% of them detected only once. The ten largest account for less than 1.5% of the sample. The sample taken for sequencing was peripheral blood. All receptors come from a man aged 55-75 years with acute or convalescent COVID-19.

The chain recombines TRBV7-3 with TRBJ1-1; 7 bases agree with TRBD1. This CDR3 is 13 amino acids long. Trimming took 6 bases from V and 2 from J; bases not matched to a gene: 3. Germline V gives CDR1 SGHTA, CDR2 FQGTGA. The CDR3: CASSYRGNTEAFF. For the CDR3, the DNA is TGTGCCAGCAGTTACAGGGGTAACACTGAAGCTTTCTTT.

The V and J genes are TRBV5-1 and TRBJ2-5; TRBD1 agrees at 11 bases. Germline trimming cut 4 bases from V and 1 base from J; bases unmatched to any gene: 6. The CDR3 runs to 16 residues. Germline V gives CDR1 SGHRS, CDR2 YFSETQ. The chain's CDR3 is CASSTRDRGFQETQYF. The CDR3 region has the DNA TGCGCCAGCAGCACTCGGGACAGGGGGTTCCAAGAGACCCAGTACTTC. Together with reference TRBV5-1 and TRBJ2-5, the CDR3 gives the full variable domain: KAGVTQTPRYLIKTRGQQVTLSCSPISGHRSVSWYQQTPGQGLQFLFEYFSETQRNKGNFPGRFSGRQFSNSRSEMNVSTLELGDSALYLCASSTRDRGFQETQYFGPGTRLLVL.

The V call is TRBV11-2, the J call TRBJ2-7; D gene unclear. Germline V gene sequence: CDR1 SGHAT, CDR2 FQNNGV. The V end lost 2 bases, the J end lost 3 bases, and 11 bases lay between the germline ends. The CDR3 is 14 amino acids. CDR3 residues: CASSLTQAYYEQYF. As DNA, the CDR3 is TGTGCCAGCAGCTTAACCCAGGCTTACTACGAGCAGTACTTC.

This chain links TRBV4-2 with TRBJ2-5; 10 positions match TRBD2. The J segment lost 2 bases and the V segment lost 2 bases, leaving 17 bases of the junction unmatched. The germline CDR1 and CDR2 sequences are LGHNA and YNFKEQ. This CDR3 is built from 20 residues. The CDR3 nucleotides are TGTGCCAGCAGCCAACGGCCCGGAGTAGCGGGGGGAGCGGAGCAAGAGACCCAGTACTTC. It encodes CASSQRPGVAGGAEQETQYF.

V usage is TRBV25-1 and J usage is TRBJ1-4; D uncertain. Germline V gene data show CDR1 as MGHDK and CDR2 as SYGVNS. Trimming stripped 10 bases from V and 10 bases from J, with 16 bases between. The CDR3 covers 12 residues. The CDR3, as DNA: TGTGCCACCCGGTCTTCCGCGGGAAAACTGTTTTTT. Its protein is CATRSSAGKLFF.

This clone has a single count. V gene TRBV2 combines with J gene TRBJ1-5, with D possibly being TRBD1 (6 bases). The ends were cut back, 6 bases at V and 3 bases at J, with 18 bases in the middle. This CDR3 contains 16 residues. Germline CDR1 and CDR2: SNHLY and FYNNEI. The CDR3 reads CASRGLGGGANQPQHF. DNA for the CDR3: TGTGCCAGCAGGGGTTTGGGGGGGGGCGCCAATCAGCCCCAGCATTTT.

The chain joins TRBV2 to TRBJ2-1; D might be TRBD1 (5 bases). V dropped 7 bases and J dropped 6 bases, with 10 bases sitting between them. There are 12 residues in the CDR3. The germline CDR1 and CDR2 sequences are SNHLY and FYNNEI. This chain's CDR3 is CASKADTNEQFF. In DNA, the CDR3 is TGTGCCAGCAAGGCGGACACCAATGAGCAGTTCTTC.

This rearrangement joins TRBV10-3 to TRBJ1-5; no definite D call. V was trimmed by 0 bases and J by 0 bases, leaving 6 bases between them. There are 15 residues in the CDR3. CDR1 ENHRY and CDR2 SYGVKD come from the germline V gene. Here the CDR3 reads CAISESRDSNQPQHF. The DNA of the CDR3 is TGTGCCATCAGTGAGTCTCGGGATAGCAATCAGCCCCAGCATTTT.

This chain joins TRBV7-2 and TRBJ1-6, with a tentative D call TRBD1 (6 bases). Trimming stripped 1 base from V and 10 bases from J, with 11 bases between. Per germline, CDR1 SGHTA and CDR2 FQGNSA. The CDR3 is 14 amino acids. This chain's CDR3 is CASSLDPGGSPLHF. CDR3 coding DNA: TGTGCCAGCAGCTTAGACCCGGGGGGCTCACCCCTCCACTTT. Complete variable domain (other parts from reference TRBV7-2 and TRBJ1-6): GAGVSQSPSNKVTEKGKDVELRCDPISGHTALYWYRQSLGQGLEFLIYFQGNSAPDKSGLPSDRFSAERTGGSVSTLTIQRTQQEDSAVYLCASSLDPGGSPLHFGNGTRLTVT.

The genes are TRBV15 and TRBJ1-1; perhaps TRBD1 as D (6 bases). CDR1 and CDR2 from the germline V gene are LNHNV and YYDKDF (reference sequence). The CDR3 has 16 amino acids. V shed 1 base and J shed 2 bases, with 14 bases lying between them. In DNA form, the CDR3 reads TGTGCCACCAGCAGAGGGACAGAAGGCCTTAACACTGAAGCTTTCTTT. It yields the protein CATSRGTEGLNTEAFF.